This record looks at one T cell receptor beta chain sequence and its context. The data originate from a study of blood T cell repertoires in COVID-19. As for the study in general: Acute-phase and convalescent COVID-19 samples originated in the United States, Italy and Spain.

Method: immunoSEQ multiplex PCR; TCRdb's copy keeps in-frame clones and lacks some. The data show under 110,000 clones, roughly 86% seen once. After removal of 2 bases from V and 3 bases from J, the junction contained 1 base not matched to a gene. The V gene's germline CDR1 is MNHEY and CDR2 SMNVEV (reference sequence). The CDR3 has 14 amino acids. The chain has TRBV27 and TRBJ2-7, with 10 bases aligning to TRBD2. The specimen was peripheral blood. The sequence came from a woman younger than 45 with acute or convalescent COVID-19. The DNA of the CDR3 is TGTGCCAGCAGTTTAGTAGCGGGGGGCTACGAGCAGTACTTC. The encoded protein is CASSLVAGGYEQYF.